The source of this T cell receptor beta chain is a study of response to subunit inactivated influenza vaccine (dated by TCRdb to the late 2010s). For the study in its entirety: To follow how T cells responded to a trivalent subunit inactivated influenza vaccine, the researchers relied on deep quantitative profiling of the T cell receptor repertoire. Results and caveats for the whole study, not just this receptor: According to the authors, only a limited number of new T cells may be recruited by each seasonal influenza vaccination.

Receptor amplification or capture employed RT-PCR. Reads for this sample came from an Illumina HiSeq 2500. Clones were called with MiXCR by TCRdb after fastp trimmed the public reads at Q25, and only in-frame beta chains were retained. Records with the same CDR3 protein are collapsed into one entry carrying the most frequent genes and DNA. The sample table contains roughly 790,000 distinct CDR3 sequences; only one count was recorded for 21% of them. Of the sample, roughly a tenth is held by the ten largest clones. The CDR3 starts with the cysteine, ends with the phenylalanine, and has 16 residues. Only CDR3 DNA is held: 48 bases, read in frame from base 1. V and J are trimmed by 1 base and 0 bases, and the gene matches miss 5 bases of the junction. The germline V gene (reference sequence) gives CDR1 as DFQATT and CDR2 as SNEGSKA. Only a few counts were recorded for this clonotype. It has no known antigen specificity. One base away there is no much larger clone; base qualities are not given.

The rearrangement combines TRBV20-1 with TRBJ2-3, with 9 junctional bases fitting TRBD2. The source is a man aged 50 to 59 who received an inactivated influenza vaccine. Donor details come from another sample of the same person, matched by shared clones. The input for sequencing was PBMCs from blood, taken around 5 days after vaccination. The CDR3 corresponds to CSARGASGESTDTQYF. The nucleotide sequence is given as TGCAGTGCTAGAGGTGCTAGCGGGGAGAGCACAGATACGCAGTATTTT.